The 25 T cell receptor beta chains below come from one sample, sequenced in a study of identical twins. MiXCR was run by TCRdb on the 5' RACE reads, yielding one entry per CDR3 protein. The data hold approximately 230,000 distinct CDR3 sequences, with 6.5% observed a single time. The same sample was also used in a study of T cells expressing NK-cell markers.

Sequencing was performed on CD8+ T cells sorted from blood. These receptors all stem from a woman younger than 35 in good health.

This clonotype occurred a few times. V and J are TRBV2 and TRBJ1-1; D gene unclear. V was clipped by 1 base and J by 4 bases, with 7 bases between them. Germline V gives CDR1 SNHLY, CDR2 FYNNEI. This CDR3 contains 13 residues. This CDR3 is CASSEGPGTEAFF. The CDR3 DNA reads as TGTGCCAGCAGTGAAGGTCCTGGCACTGAAGCTTTCTTT.

This clonotype was seen only a few times. One end of the junction fails to match germline, which may point to a read error. The chain couples TRBV7-8 to TRBJ2-5, with a tentative D call TRBD2 (5 bases). This CDR3 spans 11 amino acids. Germline V gene data show CDR1 as SGHVS and CDR2 as FQNEAQ. The CDR3: CASSSTGSIGF. In nucleotides, the CDR3 is TGTGCCAGCAGCTCGACTGGGAGTATTGGGTTC.

This clonotype was seen many times. This CDR3 is CASKTAGTSTDTQYF. The CDR3 nucleotides read TGTGCCAGCAAGACGGCGGGCACTAGCACAGATACGCAGTATTTT. This sequence joins TRBV7-9 and TRBJ2-3; maybe TRBD2 (5 bases). V gave up 7 bases and J gave up 0 bases, with 14 bases separating them. CDR3 length: 15 residues. Germline lookup yields CDR1 SEHNR and CDR2 FQNEAQ (reference sequence). The full variable domain, in which reference TRBV7-9 and TRBJ2-3 provide the parts outside the CDR3, is DTGVSQNPRHKITKRGQNVTFRCDPISEHNRLYWYRQTLGQGPEFLTYFQNEAQLEKSRLLSDRFSAERPKGSFSTLEIQRTEQGDSAMYLCASKTAGTSTDTQYFGPGTRLTVL.

Worth noting for this clonotype: In this CDR3 the conserved last residue, phenylalanine or tryptophan, is missing, so a read error is likely. The chain uses TRBV10-3 and TRBJ1-2; the D gene is possibly TRBD1 (5 bases). The CDR3 is 16 residues long. CDR1 and CDR2 from the germline V gene are ENHRY and SYGVKD. The germline V and J ends were trimmed by 7 bases and 7 bases, with 25 bases remaining between them. The CDR3 reads CAINSGSSLPGPGYTL. CDR3 bases: TGTGCCATCAACTCAGGCTCATCCCTCCCGGGGCCTGGCTACACCCTC.

This CDR3 reads CATREGDGGYEQYF. Written as DNA, the CDR3 is TGCGCCACCAGAGAGGGGGACGGGGGGTACGAGCAGTACTTC. The rearrangement joins TRBV10-2 to TRBJ2-7, with D tentatively TRBD2 (7 bases). The V end was cut by 10 bases, the J end by 4 bases, with 20 bases between. CDR1 is WSHSY and CDR2 is SAAADI in the germline V gene. The CDR3 is 14 residues long.

The V gene is TRBV7-3, the J gene TRBJ2-3; D remains ambiguous. V dropped 6 bases and J dropped 3 bases, with 7 bases sitting between them. The germline V gene encodes CDR1 SGHTA and CDR2 FQGTGA. The CDR3 runs to 12 residues. CDR3 residues: CASRGMTDTQYF. CDR3 DNA: TGTGCCAGCAGGGGAATGACAGATACGCAGTATTTT.

The chain is built from TRBV27 and TRBJ2-3; 7 bases match TRBD2. The CDR3 runs 16 residues. Germline CDR1 is MNHEY and CDR2 is SMNVEV (reference sequence). Unmatched junction bases numbered 10, after V lost 2 bases and J lost 5 bases. The DNA of the CDR3 is TGTGCCAGCAGTTTACTCTCTGGCGGGAGAGGAGATACGCAGTATTTT. Residues: CASSLLSGGRGDTQYF.

This clonotype was seen a handful of times. The CDR3 DNA reads as TGTGCCATCAGTCAACCGGAAAAGCTGGGCTACAATGAGCAGTTCTTC. It codes for CAISQPEKLGYNEQFF. J is TRBJ2-1 and V is TRBV10-3; D call uncertain. V lost 5 bases, J lost 3 bases, and 17 bases lay in between. The germline V gene encodes CDR1 ENHRY and CDR2 SYGVKD. The CDR3 runs to 16 residues.

At least ten counts were recorded for this clonotype. J is TRBJ1-2 and V is TRBV4-3; tentatively, D is TRBD1 (5 bases). Germline values: CDR1 LGHNA, CDR2 YSLEER. The CDR3 is 14 amino acids. The germline V and J ends were trimmed by 2 bases and 4 bases, with 11 bases remaining between them. The CDR3 coding sequence is TGCGCCAGCAGCCAAAGTCAGGGAGCCTATGGCTACACCTTC. Protein: CASSQSQGAYGYTF.

There are many counts of this clonotype. The rearrangement links TRBV29-1 to TRBJ2-7; no definite D call. V was clipped by 6 bases and J by 7 bases, with 13 bases between them. CDR1 is SQVTM and CDR2 is ANQGSEA in the germline V gene. The CDR3 runs to 11 residues. In DNA form, the CDR3 reads TGCAGCGTCGGTGGATCTGGGGAGCAGTACTTC. Amino acid sequence: CSVGGSGEQYF.

V gene TRBV4-1 combines with J gene TRBJ1-3; D is perhaps TRBD1 (6 bases). CDR1 and CDR2 from the germline V gene are MGHRA and YSYEKL. The CDR3 runs to 15 residues. Trimming took off 1 base at V and 4 bases at J, with 11 bases between the two ends. DNA of the CDR3: TGCGCCAGCAGCCAAGGGGCAGGGGAAGGAAACACCATATATTTT. Translation: CASSQGAGEGNTIYF.

J is TRBJ2-3 and V is TRBV20-1; 7 bases match TRBD2. The V gene's germline CDR1 is DFQATT and CDR2 SNEGSKA (reference sequence). Unmatched junction bases numbered 8, after V lost 3 bases and J lost 2 bases. CDR3 size: 15 residues. CDR3 residues: CSASPSGSFTDTQYF. CDR3 in DNA: TGCAGTGCTAGCCCTAGCGGTTCGTTCACAGATACGCAGTATTTT.

The CDR3 nucleotides are TGCAGCGTTGTAATGGGCTCCGAGGGCTACACCTTC. It yields the protein CSVVMGSEGYTF. This rearrangement joins TRBV29-1 to TRBJ1-2; no clear D gene. Looked up from germline, CDR1 is SQVTM and CDR2 is ANQGSEA. Trimming took off 4 bases at V and 8 bases at J, with 14 bases between the two ends. The CDR3 consists of 12 residues.

This clonotype was found a few times. V is TRBV9 and J is TRBJ1-3; possibly TRBD1 for D (6 bases). The CDR3 extends over 15 amino acids. Germline CDR1 SGDLS, CDR2 YYNGEE. V lost 2 bases and J lost 0, with 9 bases in between. DNA of the CDR3: TGTGCCAGCAGCGTTGGGGGCAACTCTGGAAACACCATATATTTT. Translation gives CASSVGGNSGNTIYF.

This clonotype was counted only a few times. This chain uses TRBV24-1 with TRBJ2-3; possibly TRBD1 or TRBD2 for D (6 bases each). Trimming stripped 1 base from V and 3 bases from J, with 19 bases between. The CDR3 sequence is 18 residues long. Germline-derived CDR1 and CDR2 are KGHDR and SFDVKD. CDR3 region: CATSDFKGGVDGTDTQYF. The CDR3 region has the DNA TGTGCCACCAGTGATTTTAAGGGGGGAGTCGACGGGACAGATACGCAGTATTTT.

This clonotype appeared a few times. V gene TRBV10-3 combines with J gene TRBJ1-1; unclear D gene. V shed 8 bases and J shed 4 bases, with 11 bases lying between them. Per germline, CDR1 ENHRY and CDR2 SYGVKD. The CDR3 consists of 12 residues. CDR3 residues: CAIARRSTEAFF. CDR3 nucleotides: TGTGCCATCGCCCGGAGAAGCACTGAAGCTTTCTTT.

The chain recombines TRBV9 with TRBJ2-7; TRBD1 is a possible D gene (6 bases). Germline V lookup: CDR1 SGDLS, CDR2 YYNGEE. The CDR3 covers 15 residues. The germline V and J ends were trimmed by 3 bases and 0 bases, with 13 bases remaining between them. The CDR3 sequence: CASSASGDPSYEQYF. CDR3 coding DNA: TGTGCCAGCAGCGCCTCAGGGGACCCCTCCTACGAGCAGTACTTC.

This clonotype was seen many times. CDR3 residues: CASSQEPGRGGDNEQFF. DNA for the CDR3: TGTGCCAGCAGCCAAGAGCCAGGGCGGGGGGGTGATAATGAGCAGTTCTTC. This chain links TRBV3-1 with TRBJ2-1, with 9 bases fitting TRBD2. Germline V lookup: CDR1 LGHDT, CDR2 YNNKEL (reference sequence). Trimming cost V 0 bases and J 7 bases; bases outside gene matches: 10. The CDR3 length is 17 residues.

This clonotype was counted at least ten times. In nucleotides, the CDR3 is TGCGCCAGCAGCCTTAGAGGTCTCACAGATACGCAGTATTTT. This encodes CASSLRGLTDTQYF. This chain connects TRBV4-3 to TRBJ2-3, with no clear D. V lost 4 bases and J 2 bases, leaving 10 bases between the germline ends. The CDR3 is made up of 14 amino acids. In germline, CDR1 is LGHNA, CDR2 YSLEER.

This rearrangement joins TRBV7-2 to TRBJ2-7; TRBD2 is a possible D gene (6 bases). In germline, CDR1 is SGHTA, CDR2 FQGNSA. V lost 2 bases and J 5 bases, leaving 13 bases between the germline ends. This CDR3 is 14 amino acids long. The CDR3 spells CASSLPGKRDEQYF. CDR3 DNA: TGTGCCAGCAGCTTACCGGGTAAGCGGGACGAGCAGTACTTC.

At least ten counts were recorded for this clonotype. The rearrangement links TRBV5-6 to TRBJ2-7, with TRBD2 as a possible D gene (5 bases). The CDR3 has 11 residues. CDR1 and CDR2 (germline): SGHDT, YYEEEE. Trimming stripped 2 bases from V and 5 bases from J, with 5 bases between. The CDR3 DNA reads TGTGCCAGCAGCTTAGCGGACGAGCAGTACTTC. This translates into CASSLADEQYF.

At least ten counts were recorded for this clonotype. This chain uses TRBV7-9 with TRBJ2-7, with TRBD1 matching over 7 bases. The V gene end was trimmed by 5 bases and the J gene end by 0 bases; junction bases not matched to a gene: 7. Germline CDR1 reads SEHNR; CDR2 reads FQNEAQ (reference sequence). The CDR3 spans 15 residues. The CDR3 DNA follows: TGTGCCAGCAGCCCTAAGGACAGGCACTCCTACGAGCAGTACTTC. Its protein product is CASSPKDRHSYEQYF.

The chain combines TRBV27 with TRBJ2-7; 7 bases line up with TRBD2. From germline, CDR1 is MNHEY and CDR2 SMNVEV (reference sequence). The CDR3 extends over 14 amino acids. Trimming removed 7 bases from V and 0 bases from J; junction bases left unmatched: 6. CDR3 region: CASTRTRSSYEQYF. CDR3 coding DNA: TGTGCCAGCACCAGGACTAGGAGCTCCTACGAGCAGTACTTC.

In this sample, this clonotype turned up a few times. V usage is TRBV12-3 or TRBV12-4 and J usage is TRBJ2-3; TRBD2 might be the D (7 bases). V gave up 5 bases and J gave up 11 bases, with 14 bases separating them. The CDR3 is 12 amino acids. The CDR3 loop is CASSPRGGWQYF. The CDR3 coding sequence is TGTGCCAGCAGTCCGCGCGGGGGCTGGCAGTATTTT.

This clonotype was seen repeatedly, ten times or more. The chain uses TRBV20-1 and TRBJ2-5, with 8 bases that match TRBD2. Germline V gene lookup returns CDR1 DFQATT and CDR2 SNEGSKA (reference sequence). V lost 5 bases, J lost 5 bases, and 7 bases stayed unmatched. This CDR3 region has 13 residues. CDR3 nucleotide sequence: TGCAGTGCTTGGTCGGGACTAGGGGAGACCCAGTACTTC. It encodes CSAWSGLGETQYF.